This record looks at one T cell receptor (beta chain) sequence and its context. Per the original data handling: Using reference gene primer amplification, nucleated cell counts were estimated. Clones were read by immunoSEQ multiplex PCR, and TCRdb kept only the in-frame ones, dropping some. The DNA gave D and trimming, while V, J and clone size come from that table. The repertoire holds more than 300,000 clones, with 90% as singletons. The data stem from a study of blood T cell repertoires in COVID-19. Study in general: PBMCs, B-cell-depleted T cells, or T cells were the source of the cDNA or gDNA that made up the material.

Participants came from some 26 US areas, aged about 18 to 89 years. Germline V gene data show CDR1 as MNHEY and CDR2 as SMNVEV (reference sequence). Trimming took 1 base from V and 7 from J, leaving 7 bases between them. This CDR3 has 12 residues. The sequenced sample was PBMCs or T cells enriched from blood (not recorded which). This clonotype was obtained from a woman aged 25 to 45 who had been exposed to COVID-19. The V gene is TRBV27, the J gene TRBJ1-1; D perhaps matches TRBD1 (5 bases). CDR3 bases: TGTGCCAGCAGTTTATTCGGGGGTGAAGCTTTCTTT. Residues: CASSLFGGEAFF.